The 6 T cell receptor beta chains given below trace back to one sample, sequenced in a study of blood T cell repertoires in COVID-19. This table comes from immunoSEQ multiplex PCR, and its TCRdb copy is limited to in-frame clones, with some not included. The sample lists around 190,000 clones; approximately 85% were seen once. The source material was PBMCs or T cells enriched from blood (not recorded which). The receptor source for this set is a woman younger than 35 who had recovered from COVID-19.

This sequence joins TRBV30 and TRBJ2-4; D remains ambiguous. Germline V CDR1 and CDR2: GTSNPN, SVGIG (reference sequence). Trimming shortened V by 1 base and J by 5 bases, and 6 bases separated the two germline ends. This CDR3 comprises 12 residues. In DNA form, the CDR3 reads TGTGCCTGGAGTGATGGAGAAAACATTCAGTACTTC. Translated, it gives CAWSDGENIQYF.

The chain links TRBV27 to TRBJ2-1, with unresolved D. The CDR3 loop spans 11 amino acids. Germline lookup yields CDR1 MNHEY and CDR2 SMNVEV (reference sequence). V shed 3 bases and J shed 7 bases, with 4 bases lying between them. The CDR3 protein is CASSFGNEQFF. CDR3 bases: TGTGCCAGCAGTTTCGGTAATGAGCAGTTCTTC.

This clone was seen once. The chain recombines TRBV5-1 with TRBJ1-1; 8 bases match TRBD1. The CDR3 runs to 17 residues. V was clipped by 2 bases and J by 5 bases; unmatched bases: 14. Germline loops: CDR1 SGHRS, CDR2 YFSETQ. The CDR3 spells CASSFIGTDRGRTEAFF. The CDR3 DNA is TGCGCCAGCAGCTTTATCGGAACCGACAGGGGTCGGACTGAAGCTTTCTTT.

This chain connects TRBV7-2 to TRBJ2-7; a possible D gene is TRBD2 (5 bases). Per germline, CDR1 SGHTA and CDR2 FQGNSA. V lost 5 bases and J 0 bases, leaving 17 bases between the germline ends. The CDR3 contains 16 residues. The CDR3 is CASSTVDWAGSYEQYF. As DNA, the CDR3 is TGTGCCAGCAGCACCGTGGACTGGGCCGGCTCCTACGAGCAGTACTTC.

The rearrangement links TRBV5-1 to TRBJ1-2; D not certain. Germline CDR1 is SGHRS and CDR2 is YFSETQ. The CDR3 totals 13 residues. The V and J ends lost 2 bases and 6 bases respectively, with 11 bases between them. The CDR3 protein is CASSLPGVDGYTF. In nucleotides, the CDR3 is TGCGCCAGCAGCTTACCCGGGGTTGATGGCTACACCTTC.

The chain couples TRBV28 to TRBJ2-1, with a tentative D call TRBD2 (6 bases). Trimming shortened V by 7 bases and J by 6 bases, and 25 bases separated the two germline ends. CDR1 and CDR2 from the germline V gene are MDHEN and SYDVKM. This CDR3 contains 17 residues. CDR3 in amino acids: CASTKLQLSGDGNEQFF. The CDR3 nucleotides are TGTGCCAGCACGAAGCTCCAACTTAGCGGCGACGGCAATGAGCAGTTCTTC. The whole variable domain, remainder taken from reference TRBV28 and TRBJ2-1, is DVKVTQSSRYLVKRTGEKVFLECVQDMDHENMFWYRQDPGLGLRLIYFSYDVKMKEKGDIPEGYSVSREKKERFSLILESASTNQTSMYLCASTKLQLSGDGNEQFFGPGTRLTVL.